Listed below are T cell receptor beta chains from one sample, sequenced in a study of blood T cells in healthy people across ages. A single record per CDR3 protein comes from TCRdb applying MiXCR to the 5' RACE reads. The sample carries around 280,000 distinct CDR3 sequences, 27% recorded once. The sample comprised blood. Source of these receptors: a woman in her 70s in good health. The CDR3 runs from the conserved cysteine through the conserved F or W. Each record gives: CDR3 length, clone size, V gene, D gene, J gene, CDR3 protein, CDR3 DNA. D genes are given only for firm matches. Expanded clones get a size class; other rows say once, few or many, or leave the size out.

16	few	TRBV5-5	-	TRBJ2-3	CASSLVLPASADTQYF	TGTGCCAGCAGCTTGGTTCTCCCCGCCTCCGCAGATACGCAGTATTTT
11	few	TRBV15	-	TRBJ1-2	CATSRDGGYTF	TGTGCCACCAGCAGAGATGGTGGCTACACCTTC
15	-	TRBV11-2	-	TRBJ1-5	CASSRDGVSNQPQHF	TGTGCCAGCAGCCGGGACGGTGTTAGCAATCAGCCCCAGCATTTT
15	-	TRBV5-6	TRBD2	TRBJ2-1	CASSLSSGSRDEQFF	TGTGCCAGCAGCTTGTCTAGCGGGAGTAGGGATGAGCAGTTCTTC
13	-	TRBV7-3	-	TRBJ1-1	CASSLSLGTEAFF	TGTGCCAGCAGCTTAAGTTTAGGGACTGAAGCTTTCTTT
15	many	TRBV28	-	TRBJ2-5	CASKRPLRAQETQYF	TGTGCCAGTAAGCGCCCCCTCCGAGCTCAAGAGACCCAGTACTTC
12	-	TRBV29-1	-	TRBJ2-2	CSVEEGVGELFF	TGCAGCGTTGAAGAAGGGGTCGGGGAGCTGTTTTTT
16	few	TRBV3-1	-	TRBJ1-3	CASSQVYRHTGNTIYF	TGTGCCAGCAGCCAAGTGTACCGACATACCGGAAACACCATATATTTT
14	-	TRBV28	-	TRBJ1-6	CASRIRGYNSPLHF	TGTGCCAGCAGAATCAGGGGTTATAATTCACCCCTCCACTTT
14	-	TRBV5-1	-	TRBJ1-4	CTSSRGGSNGKLFF	TGCACCAGCAGCCGCGGGGGATCTAATGGAAAACTGTTTTTT
16	few	TRBV6-1	-	TRBJ2-4	CASSDGPAGGKNIQYF	TGTGCCAGCAGTGATGGCCCGGCCGGGGGCAAAAACATTCAGTACTTC
16	-	TRBV11-1	TRBD2	TRBJ2-5	CASSLSRGGSRETQYF	TGTGCCAGCAGCTTAAGCCGGGGGGGATCGAGAGAGACCCAGTACTTC
15	-	TRBV10-1	-	TRBJ2-5	CASRDLDSAQETQYF	TGCGCCAGCAGGGATTTGGACAGCGCACAAGAGACCCAGTACTTC
15	few	TRBV6-2/TRBV6-3	TRBD2	TRBJ2-7	CASSSSGGGSYEQYF	TGTGCCAGCAGTTCCTCCGGTGGCGGGAGCTACGAGCAGTACTTC
16	-	TRBV4-3	-	TRBJ2-7	CASSQDYGRGGYEQYF	TGCGCCAGCAGCCAAGATTATGGCAGGGGAGGATACGAGCAGTACTTC
13	-	TRBV6-1	-	TRBJ2-7	CASRETGAYEQYF	TGTGCCAGCAGAGAGACAGGAGCCTACGAGCAGTACTTC
13	-	TRBV20-1	-	TRBJ1-1	CSGGNPVNTEAFF	TGCAGTGGCGGTAATCCCGTGAACACTGAAGCTTTCTTT
16	-	TRBV16	TRBD1	TRBJ2-1	CASSQFGTGVPDEQFF	TGTGCCAGCAGCCAATTCGGGACAGGGGTTCCGGATGAGCAGTTCTTC
14	few	TRBV5-6	TRBD1	TRBJ2-7	CASSLGTGRGEQYF	TGTGCCAGCAGCTTGGGGACAGGGAGAGGCGAGCAGTACTTC
12	few	TRBV10-3	-	TRBJ2-3	CAISTLTDTQYF	TGTGCCATCAGCACCCTCACAGATACGCAGTATTTT
13	few	TRBV5-8	-	TRBJ2-5	CASSFQPQETQYF	TGTGCCAGCAGCTTCCAACCTCAAGAGACCCAGTACTTC
14	-	TRBV6-2/TRBV6-3	-	TRBJ2-7	CASSYSGNVDEQYF	TGTGCCAGCAGTTACTCAGGGAATGTCGACGAGCAGTACTTC
16	-	TRBV6-1	-	TRBJ2-7	CASSEAGTRGSYEQYF	TGTGCCAGCAGTGAAGCGGGGACGAGAGGGTCCTACGAGCAGTACTTC
20	-	TRBV27	TRBD2	TRBJ2-7	CASSLFRLAANKKSSYEQYF	TGTGCCAGCAGTTTATTTCGGCTAGCGGCGAATAAAAAGAGCTCCTACGAGCAGTACTTC
12	-	TRBV29-1	-	TRBJ1-5	CSVQTGNQPQHF	TGCAGCGTTCAGACTGGAAATCAGCCCCAGCATTTT
15	-	TRBV7-9	TRBD1	TRBJ1-2	CASSSKAQGYYGYTF	TGTGCCAGCAGCTCCAAGGCACAGGGGTACTATGGCTACACCTTC
15	many	TRBV6-5	-	TRBJ1-6	CASRQYQGQVSPLHF	TGTGCCAGCAGGCAATATCAGGGGCAGGTCTCACCCCTCCACTTT
12	-	TRBV11-2	-	TRBJ2-7	CASSRTSSEQYF	TGTGCCAGCAGCCGAACTAGCTCGGAGCAGTACTTC
14	-	TRBV6-6	-	TRBJ2-3	CASSYTGGADAQYF	TGTGCCAGCAGTTACACAGGGGGGGCGGATGCGCAGTATTTT
13	-	TRBV6-2/TRBV6-3	-	TRBJ2-1	CARGGTSYNEQFF	TGTGCCAGAGGCGGAACCTCCTACAATGAGCAGTTCTTC
16	-	TRBV27	-	TRBJ1-5	CASSLSPAYSNQPQHF	TGTGCCAGCAGTTTAAGTCCGGCATATAGCAATCAGCCCCAGCATTTT
16	-	TRBV24-1	-	TRBJ2-1	CATSDFGRKNSNEQFF	TGTGCCACCAGTGATTTTGGTCGGAAAAATAGCAATGAGCAGTTCTTC
17	-	TRBV4-2	-	TRBJ2-3	CASSQDYATTGKDTQYF	TGTGCCAGCAGCCAAGATTATGCGACTACCGGAAAAGATACGCAGTATTTT
13	few	TRBV20-1	-	TRBJ1-4	CSATPTTNEKLFF	TGCAGTGCCACCCCAACAACTAATGAAAAACTGTTTTTT
16	-	TRBV27	-	TRBJ2-1	CASSLMAPPGIDGQFF	TGTGCCAGCAGTTTAATGGCCCCCCCCGGGATAGATGGACAGTTCTTC
15	-	TRBV6-1	TRBD1	TRBJ2-7	CASRGPWDRSYEQYF	TGTGCCAGCAGAGGCCCCTGGGACAGATCCTACGAGCAGTACTTC
14	few	TRBV7-2	TRBD1	TRBJ2-7	CASTSHRGSYEQYF	TGTGCCAGCACATCCCACAGGGGTTCCTACGAGCAGTACTTC
16	few	TRBV5-6	-	TRBJ2-4	CASRRTGFLAKNIQYF	TGTGCCAGCAGGCGAACAGGTTTCCTAGCCAAAAACATTCAGTACTTC
11	few	TRBV29-1	TRBD1	TRBJ2-5	CSSGQGETQYF	TGCAGCTCCGGACAGGGAGAGACCCAGTACTTC
15	-	TRBV5-1	TRBD2	TRBJ2-7	CASSLLSGAASEQYF	TGCGCCAGCAGCTTACTTAGCGGGGCCGCCTCCGAGCAGTACTTC
15	-	TRBV6-2/TRBV6-3	-	TRBJ2-7	CASSYSGGFTYEQYF	TGTGCCAGCAGCTACAGTGGGGGCTTCACCTACGAGCAGTACTTC
15	-	TRBV7-3	TRBD1	TRBJ2-1	CASSPTGGIVNEQFF	TGTGCCAGCAGCCCGACAGGGGGCATAGTGAATGAGCAGTTCTTC
11	-	TRBV7-2	-	TRBJ2-1	CASRGFNEQFF	TGTGCCAGCAGGGGGTTTAACGAGCAGTTCTTC
15	few	TRBV7-2	TRBD2	TRBJ2-3	CASSLGSGKVDTQYF	TGTGCCAGCAGCTTGGGTAGCGGGAAGGTAGATACGCAGTATTTT
13	many	TRBV7-3	-	TRBJ2-7	CASSLSFGSEQYF	TGTGCCAGCAGCTTATCGTTCGGGTCAGAGCAGTACTTC
15	-	TRBV20-1	-	TRBJ1-1	CRIGGGTLVNTEAFF	TGCAGGATCGGCGGGGGAACCCTTGTGAACACTGAAGCTTTCTTT
16	few	TRBV9	-	TRBJ2-1	CASSSPAGLGDYEQFF	TGTGCCAGCAGCTCTCCGGCGGGGCTAGGGGATTATGAGCAGTTCTTC
15	-	TRBV7-6	-	TRBJ2-1	CASSLLTGGPNEQFF	TGTGCCAGCAGCTTATTGACAGGAGGACCTAATGAGCAGTTCTTC
15	-	TRBV20-1	-	TRBJ2-1	CSASPGRTPLDEQFF	TGCAGTGCTAGCCCAGGCAGGACTCCCCTCGATGAGCAGTTCTTC
11	many	TRBV29-1	-	TRBJ2-5	CSDRPQETQYF	TGCAGCGACCGTCCTCAAGAGACCCAGTACTTC
15	-	TRBV11-3	-	TRBJ2-3	CASSYSGGSPDTQYF	TGTGCCAGCAGCTACTCCGGAGGGTCTCCAGATACGCAGTATTTT
16	-	TRBV4-1	TRBD1	TRBJ2-7	CASSQVQGPSSYEQYF	TGCGCCAGCAGCCAGGTACAGGGGCCCTCCTCCTACGAGCAGTACTTC
12	-	TRBV6-1	-	TRBJ1-1	CASRRGGTEAFF	TGTGCCAGCAGGAGGGGCGGCACTGAAGCTTTCTTT
14	-	TRBV12-5	TRBD1	TRBJ1-4	CASGDGTGNEKLFF	TGTGCTAGTGGTGACGGGACAGGGAATGAAAAACTGTTTTTT
14	few	TRBV29-1	-	TRBJ2-5	CSVEDLGGEETQYF	TGCAGCGTTGAAGATCTTGGGGGAGAGGAGACCCAGTACTTC